These 15 T cell receptor beta chains originate from one sample sequenced in a study of OX40 agonist ivuxolimab in advanced cancers. Clones were read by immunoSEQ multiplex PCR, and TCRdb kept only the in-frame ones, dropping some. The table has approximately 87,000 clones, around 90% seen once. The sample consisted of CD4+ or CD8+ T cells sorted from blood, taken in a trial of the OX40 agonist ivuxolimab. The receptors derive from an adult with an advanced solid tumor such as melanoma, head and neck, liver or kidney cancer.

V gene TRBV20-1 combines with J gene TRBJ2-7; D gene unclear. The length of the CDR3 is 11 residues. V dropped 7 bases and J dropped 0 bases, with 7 bases sitting between them. Germline V gene data show CDR1 as DFQATT and CDR2 as SNEGSKA (reference sequence). The DNA of the CDR3 is TGCAGTGGGCGGACCTCCTACGAGCAGTACTTC. Translating gives CSGRTSYEQYF.

The V gene is TRBV9, the J gene TRBJ2-2; D not resolved. With 0 bases removed from V and 0 bases from J, the gap between germline ends came to 9 bases. From germline, CDR1 is SGDLS and CDR2 YYNGEE. The CDR3 runs to 16 residues. The CDR3 spells CASSVGATPNTGELFF. CDR3 bases: TGTGCCAGCAGCGTAGGTGCCACTCCGAACACCGGGGAGCTGTTTTTT.

This clone occurred a few times. The chain employs TRBV2 and TRBJ2-3, with TRBD2 matching over 7 bases. The trim removed 5 bases at V and 5 bases at J, leaving 7 bases unmatched. The CDR3 runs 14 residues. Germline CDR1 SNHLY, CDR2 FYNNEI. CDR3 amino acids: CASSRLGGRDTQYF. The CDR3 region has the DNA TGTGCCAGCAGTCGTCTGGGAGGGCGAGATACGCAGTATTTT.

V usage is TRBV5-1 and J usage is TRBJ2-3; 8 bases map to TRBD1. Germline CDR1 reads SGHRS; CDR2 reads YFSETQ. This CDR3 has 16 amino acids. Trimming cost V 3 bases and J 1 base; bases outside gene matches: 7. Written as DNA, the CDR3 is TGCGCCAGCAGCTGGGCACAGGGGGTGGGCACAGATACGCAGTATTTT. As protein: CASSWAQGVGTDTQYF.

The V and J genes are TRBV5-1 and TRBJ1-1; tentative D call: TRBD1 (5 bases). V was shortened by 0 bases and J by 3 bases, with 12 bases between the two germline ends. Germline CDR1 reads SGHRS; CDR2 reads YFSETQ. There are 15 residues in the CDR3. DNA of the CDR3: TGCGCCAGCAGCTTGGGAGAGGGGAAGGACACTGAAGCTTTCTTT. It codes for CASSLGEGKDTEAFF. The entire variable domain, with the rest obtained from reference TRBV5-1 and TRBJ1-1, is as follows: KAGVTQTPRYLIKTRGQQVTLSCSPISGHRSVSWYQQTPGQGLQFLFEYFSETQRNKGNFPGRFSGRQFSNSRSEMNVSTLELGDSALYLCASSLGEGKDTEAFFGQGTRLTVV.

The rearrangement links TRBV19 to TRBJ2-1, with 7 bases matching TRBD2. Germline CDR1 reads LNHDA; CDR2 reads SQIVND (reference sequence). The CDR3 runs 14 residues. V lost 7 bases and J lost 2; bases outside the gene matches: 5. CDR3 amino acids: CASTMGGTYNEQFF. The CDR3 region has the DNA TGTGCCAGTACCATGGGGGGGACCTACAATGAGCAGTTCTTC.

This clone was counted between two and nine times. J is TRBJ1-1 and V is TRBV5-1; D possibly corresponds to TRBD1 (6 bases). The CDR3 sequence is 12 residues long. Germline V gives CDR1 SGHRS, CDR2 YFSETQ. Trimming pared 0 bases from V and 11 bases from J, leaving 11 bases between. The chain's CDR3 is CASSLDGGPAFF. DNA for the CDR3: TGCGCCAGCAGCTTGGACGGGGGGCCTGCTTTCTTT.

The genes are TRBV5-6 and TRBJ2-2, with D maybe TRBD2 (7 bases). The V end was cut by 2 bases, the J end by 5 bases, with 13 bases between. Germline CDR1 and CDR2: SGHDT and YYEEEE. The length of the CDR3 is 15 residues. In DNA, the CDR3 is TGTGCCAGCAGCTTTTGGACTAGGGGGACCGGGGAGCTGTTTTTT. Its translation is CASSFWTRGTGELFF.

J is TRBJ2-2 and V is TRBV2, with D unresolved. The CDR3 extends over 13 amino acids. CDR1 is SNHLY, CDR2 FYNNEI, per germline. V shed 5 bases and J shed 3 bases, with 7 bases lying between them. The CDR3 reads CASSLGYTGELFF. In DNA form, the CDR3 reads TGTGCCAGCAGTCTGGGTTACACCGGGGAGCTGTTTTTT.

The V gene is TRBV5-5, the J gene TRBJ2-7; D may be TRBD1 or TRBD2 (5 bases each). The CDR3 covers 13 residues. Trimming pared 4 bases from V and 5 bases from J, leaving 13 bases between. Germline CDR1 SGHKS, CDR2 YYEKEE (reference sequence). The CDR3 is CASSPQLGDEQYF. DNA for the CDR3: TGTGCCAGCAGCCCGCAACTGGGGGACGAGCAGTACTTC.

The chain carries TRBV19 and TRBJ1-1, with 8 bases that match TRBD1. Germline V gene data show CDR1 as LNHDA and CDR2 as SQIVND (reference sequence). V trimming: 10 bases; J trimming: 3 bases; junction bases outside the gene matches: 16. The CDR3 is 16 residues long. CDR3 residues: CATKGQGTLIHTEAFF. The CDR3, as DNA: TGTGCCACCAAAGGACAGGGCACCCTTATTCACACTGAAGCTTTCTTT.

This rearrangement joins TRBV19 to TRBJ2-1; 12 nucleotides agree with TRBD2. The CDR3 consists of 18 residues. J gave up 0 bases and V 4 bases, and 7 bases lay outside the gene matches. In germline, CDR1 is LNHDA, CDR2 SQIVND (reference sequence). CDR3 DNA sequence: TGTGCCAGTAGTAAGGCTAGCGGGAGGGCTAGCTCCTACAATGAGCAGTTCTTC. This gives the protein CASSKASGRASSYNEQFF.

J is TRBJ2-3 and V is TRBV11-2, with 11 nucleotides matching TRBD2. Germline CDR1 reads SGHAT; CDR2 reads FQNNGV. Trimming took 5 bases from V and 2 from J; bases not matched to a gene: 12. The CDR3 is 18 residues long. The CDR3 protein is CASSPRPLAGGPTDTQYF. The CDR3 coding sequence is TGTGCCAGCAGCCCACGACCCCTAGCGGGAGGACCCACAGATACGCAGTATTTT.

The chain links TRBV27 to TRBJ1-4; 8 bases agree with TRBD1. V trimming: 6 bases; J trimming: 6 bases; junction bases outside the gene matches: 6. Germline V gene sequence: CDR1 MNHEY, CDR2 SMNVEV (reference sequence). The CDR3 totals 14 residues. The CDR3 sequence: CASSRDRYYEKLFF. CDR3 sequence (DNA): TGTGCCAGCAGCCGGGACAGGTATTATGAAAAACTGTTTTTT.

The CDR3: CASSLYSGVQETQYF. In nucleotides, the CDR3 is TGTGCCAGCAGTTTATATAGCGGGGTCCAGGAGACCCAGTACTTC. V gene TRBV27 combines with J gene TRBJ2-5, with 8 bases identical to TRBD2. Germline CDR1 is MNHEY and CDR2 is SMNVEV (reference sequence). Losses at the gene ends were 1 base for V and 5 bases for J; bases not matched to a gene: 6. This CDR3 contains 15 residues.